Sequencing of this T cell receptor (beta chain) was carried out in a study of CD8 T cells in Susac syndrome. The overall study: Among the Susac syndrome patients who underwent sequencing, about 6 had clinically active disease, while about eight of them were in remission.

The CDR3 has 15 amino acids. Trimming took 5 bases from V and 1 from J, leaving 14 bases between them. General study points: The CD4+ T cell repertoires of Susac syndrome were found to show no clonal expansion. The study's TCR sequencing and HLA analysis drew on a certain number of individuals. That number was acknowledged as relatively small.

An input of roughly 0.5 to 1 ug of RNA was subjected to reverse transcription using random hexamers. One entry per CDR3 protein results from TCRdb running MiXCR on the immunoSEQ multiplex PCR reads. The data contain a few hundred thousand distinct CDR3 sequences, 94% of them singletons. A note on this clonotype: Its cognate antigen is unknown.

The specimen was CD4+ T cells from PBMCs. This receptor was identified in a human donor with Susac syndrome. V and J are TRBV12-3 or TRBV12-4 and TRBJ1-1; D call uncertain. The CDR3 spells CASSPLSPGNTEAFF. In DNA, the CDR3 is TGTGCCAGCAGTCCCCTTAGTCCAGGGAACACTGAAGCTTTCTTT.